This T cell receptor (beta chain) was documented in a study of OX40 agonist ivuxolimab in advanced cancers. Study at large: Patients' therapy was ivuxolimab, an antibody that acts as an agonist of OX40 (CD134). Study findings and constraints: Dosing at 0.1 to 3.0 mg/kg was accompanied by clonal expansion of CD4+ and CD8+ blood T cells by week 6. CD8+ T cells (on average) carried more expanded clones than CD4+ T cells.

Libraries were prepared by immunoSEQ multiplex PCR; TCRdb keeps only in-frame clonotypes and omits some of them. The table includes 70,000 to 80,000 clones, approximately 94% detected once. No patient had autoimmune disease or received systemic immunosuppression. A remark on this clone: The antigen remains undetermined.

J gave up 4 bases and V 0 bases, and 10 bases lay outside the gene matches. The CDR3 sequence is 18 residues long. Per the germline V gene, CDR1 is SGHVS and CDR2 is FQNEAQ. The receptor's source is an adult with an advanced solid tumor such as melanoma, head and neck, liver or kidney cancer. The rearrangement joins TRBV7-8 to TRBJ1-3, with TRBD1 identical over 9 bases. The sample in question was CD4+ or CD8+ T cells sorted from blood, obtained in a trial of the OX40 agonist ivuxolimab. The CDR3 is CASSLAHFLGQGGNTIYF. CDR3 in DNA: TGTGCCAGCAGCTTAGCGCATTTTCTGGGACAGGGAGGAAACACCATATATTTT.